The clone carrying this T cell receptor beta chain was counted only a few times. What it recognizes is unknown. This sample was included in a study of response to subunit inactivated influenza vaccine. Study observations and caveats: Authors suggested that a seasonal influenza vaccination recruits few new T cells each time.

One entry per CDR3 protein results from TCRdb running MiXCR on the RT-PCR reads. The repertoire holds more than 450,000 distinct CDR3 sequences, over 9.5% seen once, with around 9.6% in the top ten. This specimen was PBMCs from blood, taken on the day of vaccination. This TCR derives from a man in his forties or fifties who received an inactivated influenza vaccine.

The CDR3 bases are TGTGCCAGCAGCTTTCTCCGGGGCAACCCAGGGGCCGAGCAGTACTTC. It specifies CASSFLRGNPGAEQYF. The chain combines TRBV5-5 with TRBJ2-7; TRBD1 is a possible D gene (6 bases). The CDR3 has 16 amino acids. CDR1 and CDR2 from the germline V gene are SGHKS and YYEKEE (reference sequence). V shed 2 bases and J shed 6 bases, with 21 bases lying between them. Supplemented by reference TRBV5-5 and TRBJ2-7, the full variable domain reads DAGVTQSPTHLIKTRGQQVTLRCSPISGHKSVSWYQQVLGQGPQFIFQYYEKEERGRGNFPDRFSARQFPNYSSELNVNALLLGDSALYLCASSFLRGNPGAEQYFGPGTRLTVT.